Following are 21 T cell receptor beta chains from one sample sequenced in a study of cytomegalovirus exposure and HLA in healthy donors. Primers for the PCR totalled 60 Vbeta and 13 Jbeta. TCRdb's copy holds only in-frame clones and misses some; the assay was immunoSEQ multiplex PCR. Of 150,000 to 200,000 clones detected, roughly 79% appear once; the ten largest clones hold 6.3%. Sequencing was done on a sample of PBMCs. These receptors all come from a man aged 35 to 55 in good health and CMV-seropositive.

The V and J genes are TRBV6-6 and TRBJ2-2, with 10 bases aligning to TRBD1. Germline V CDR1 and CDR2: MNHNY, SVGAGI (reference sequence). V trimming: 5 bases; J trimming: 6 bases; junction bases outside the gene matches: 9. This CDR3 contains 16 residues. The CDR3 bases are TGTGCCAGCAGTCATGACAGGGGGCAAGGAGCCGGGGAGCTGTTTTTT. Translation: CASSHDRGQGAGELFF.

The chain links TRBV19 to TRBJ2-1, with D perhaps matching TRBD2 (7 bases). The CDR3 is 16 residues long. V dropped 6 bases and J dropped 6 bases, with 21 bases sitting between them. Germline loops: CDR1 LNHDA, CDR2 SQIVND (reference sequence). This CDR3 is CASSARGQGIPNEQFF. The CDR3 nucleotides read TGTGCCAGTAGCGCGCGGGGGCAGGGAATCCCCAATGAGCAGTTCTTC.

This sequence joins TRBV19 and TRBJ2-3; 7 bases line up with TRBD2. Germline CDR1 reads LNHDA; CDR2 reads SQIVND (reference sequence). The junction had 4 bases not matched to a gene; V was cut back by 5 bases and J by 2 bases. The CDR3 is 14 residues long. Here the CDR3 reads CASSLGLPTDTQYF. The CDR3 DNA follows: TGTGCCAGTAGTTTGGGACTACCCACAGATACGCAGTATTTT.

This clone was picked up one time. The V and J genes are TRBV28 and TRBJ1-1; maybe TRBD1 (5 bases). Germline V CDR1 and CDR2: MDHEN, SYDVKM. This CDR3 region has 13 residues. Trimming left V 10 bases short and J 7 bases short, with 19 bases between. CDR3 in amino acids: CATVSGQHYEAFF. CDR3 nucleotide sequence: TGTGCCACCGTCTCCGGACAACATTATGAAGCTTTCTTT.

In the case of this clone: Germline is not matched at one junction end, which may reflect a read error. The chain links TRBV7-3 to TRBJ1-6; D is possibly TRBD1 (6 bases). Germline V CDR1 and CDR2: SGHTA, FQGTGA. This CDR3 region has 11 residues. CDR3 loop: CASSLGGGLVF. CDR3 bases: TGTGCCAGCAGCCTAGGGGGTGGACTGGTATTT.

V and J are TRBV19 and TRBJ2-7; perhaps TRBD1 as D (6 bases). In germline, CDR1 is LNHDA, CDR2 SQIVND (reference sequence). This CDR3 is built from 15 residues. The V end was cut by 6 bases, the J end by 3 bases, with 18 bases between. CDR3 bases: TGTGCCAGTAGCCCACCGGGACACACACTCTACGAGCAGTACTTC. Translating gives CASSPPGHTLYEQYF.

The chain recombines TRBV10-3 with TRBJ1-1; 10 bases agree with TRBD1. Germline loops: CDR1 ENHRY, CDR2 SYGVKD. This CDR3 spans 15 amino acids. Germline trimming cut 5 bases from V and 4 bases from J; bases unmatched to any gene: 7. CDR3 DNA sequence: TGTGCCATCAGTCCCGGGACAGGGGCGGCCACTGAAGCTTTCTTT. This gives the protein CAISPGTGAATEAFF.

This clone was recorded a few times. The V and J genes are TRBV6-6 and TRBJ1-4; maybe TRBD1 (6 bases). V was clipped by 0 bases and J by 7 bases, with 9 bases between them. This CDR3 region has 14 residues. Per the germline V gene, CDR1 is MNHNY and CDR2 is SVGAGI (reference sequence). The CDR3 DNA follows: TGTGCCAGCAGTTACTCTTCGACAGGTGAAAAACTGTTTTTT. This codes for CASSYSSTGEKLFF.

This clone is a singleton in its sample. The rearrangement uses TRBV28 and TRBJ2-5, with 11 bases lining up with TRBD2. Germline lookup yields CDR1 MDHEN and CDR2 SYDVKM. The CDR3 has 18 residues. V was pared by 6 bases and J by 5 bases, with 17 bases of the junction left unmatched. This chain's CDR3 is CASSSLAGTSGYGETQYF. The DNA of the CDR3 is TGTGCCAGCAGCTCCCTCGCCGGGACTAGCGGTTATGGGGAGACCCAGTACTTC.

In regard to this clone: One end of the junction is discordant with germline, which a read error may explain. V and J are TRBV27 and TRBJ2-6; 7 positions agree with TRBD1. Germline assignment: CDR1 MNHEY and CDR2 SMNVEV (reference sequence). This CDR3 is 19 amino acids long. The CDR3 protein is CASSSHRQGILSGANGLTF. In DNA form, the CDR3 reads TGTGCCAGCAGTTCTCATCGACAGGGAATCCTTTCTGGGGCCAACGGCCTGACTTTC.

This clone was counted once. The chain combines TRBV6-6 with TRBJ1-1, with D possibly matching TRBD1 (6 bases). V was trimmed by 2 bases and J by 8 bases, leaving 18 bases between them. CDR1 MNHNY and CDR2 SVGAGI come from the germline V gene (reference sequence). This CDR3 is built from 15 residues. For the CDR3, the DNA is TGTGCCAGCAGTTACGCGGCAGGGGAGGGATTCGAAGCTTTCTTT. This codes for CASSYAAGEGFEAFF.

The chain joins TRBV11-3 to TRBJ2-4; 10 bases line up with TRBD2. From germline, CDR1 is SGHNT and CDR2 YENEEA. V lost 5 bases, J lost 12 bases, and 13 bases stayed unmatched. CDR3 length equals 15 residues. CDR3 region: CASSESGTSVHSQYF. The CDR3 DNA sequence: TGTGCCAGCAGCGAAAGCGGGACTAGCGTTCACAGTCAGTACTTC.

Note on this clone: Compared with germline, one end of the junction differs, possibly owing to a read error. At the DNA level, this CDR3 is encoded by other sequences in the same sample as well. The chain has TRBV28 and TRBJ1-2, with 7 bases matching TRBD1. Germline V CDR1 and CDR2: MDHEN, SYDVKM. The CDR3 totals 13 residues. For the CDR3, the DNA is TGCGCCAGCAGTCCCGGGACAGACTATGGCTACACCTTC. As protein: CASSPGTDYGYTF.

The chain combines TRBV27 with TRBJ2-7; D is ambiguous. The CDR3 length is 14 residues. Germline CDR1 and CDR2: MNHEY and SMNVEV (reference sequence). The V gene lost 4 bases and the J gene lost 6 bases, with 16 bases spanning the gap. This CDR3 is CASSYTPKRSEQYF. The CDR3 DNA follows: TGTGCCAGCAGTTACACACCCAAACGGAGCGAGCAGTACTTC.

This sequence joins TRBV10-3 and TRBJ1-2; possibly TRBD1 for D (5 bases). The V end was cut by 4 bases, the J end by 6 bases, with 6 bases between. There are 11 residues in the CDR3. CDR1 is ENHRY, CDR2 SYGVKD, per germline. As DNA, the CDR3 is TGTGCCATCAGTGGGGGGGATGGCTACACCTTC. Its protein product is CAISGGDGYTF.

The V gene is TRBV4-1, the J gene TRBJ2-3; 8 bases align to TRBD1. After removal of 4 bases from V and 2 bases from J, the junction contained 8 bases not matched to a gene. The germline V gene encodes CDR1 MGHRA and CDR2 YSYEKL. The CDR3 runs 16 residues. DNA of the CDR3: TGCGCCAGCAGCCGCGGACAGGGCAGTTACACAGATACGCAGTATTTT. It yields the protein CASSRGQGSYTDTQYF.

The chain employs TRBV9 and TRBJ2-1; the match to TRBD2 covers 10 bases. The CDR3 sequence is 16 residues long. The V gene end was trimmed by 3 bases and the J gene end by 6 bases; junction bases not matched to a gene: 9. Germline CDR1 reads SGDLS; CDR2 reads YYNGEE. CDR3 loop: CASSEPGLAGANEQFF. CDR3 nucleotide sequence: TGTGCCAGCAGCGAGCCCGGGCTAGCGGGAGCCAATGAGCAGTTCTTC.

This chain uses TRBV2 with TRBJ2-7; 10 bases map to TRBD1. Germline V gene sequence: CDR1 SNHLY, CDR2 FYNNEI. The CDR3 spans 15 residues. V lost 6 bases and J lost 3; bases outside the gene matches: 8. CDR3 in amino acids: CASSPGTGVSYEQYF. CDR3 sequence (DNA): TGTGCCAGCAGCCCAGGGACAGGGGTGAGCTACGAGCAGTACTTC.

The rearrangement links TRBV13 to TRBJ2-3; TRBD2 is a possible D gene (5 bases). Germline assignment: CDR1 PRHDT and CDR2 FYEKMQ (reference sequence). Trimming took 2 bases from V and 4 from J, leaving 10 bases between them. The CDR3 totals 14 residues. The CDR3 sequence: CASSLFTGSDTQYF. CDR3 sequence (DNA): TGTGCCAGCAGCTTATTTACGGGATCAGATACGCAGTATTTT.

The gene calls are TRBV6-5 and TRBJ1-4; D remains unclear. Germline V gene data show CDR1 as MNHEY and CDR2 as SVGAGI. This CDR3 region has 15 residues. V was pared by 2 bases and J by 0 bases, with 7 bases between. The DNA of the CDR3 is TGTGCCAGCAGTTACAGCCTCTCAACTAATGAAAAACTGTTTTTT. It translates to CASSYSLSTNEKLFF.

V and J are TRBV29-1 and TRBJ2-2, with 10 bases lining up with TRBD1. The germline CDR1 and CDR2 sequences are SQVTM and ANQGSEA. CDR3 length: 13 amino acids. V lost 5 bases and J lost 10; bases outside the gene matches: 7. The CDR3 loop reads CSVLGQGRAELFF. CDR3 sequence (DNA): TGCAGCGTTCTGGGACAGGGGAGGGCGGAGCTGTTTTTT.